Sequencing of this T cell receptor beta chain was carried out in a study of blood T cells in healthy people across ages. Study-level background: About one barcoded beta molecule was captured per two T cells (by template switching).

It was with a sample-barcoded 5' primer and a J-beta primer mix that a second PCR of roughly 7 to 12 cycles was run. The template-switch adaptor was a 5' adaptor with 12 random nucleotides. It tagged each cDNA molecule. From the 5' RACE reads, TCRdb called clonotypes with MiXCR, one entry per CDR3 protein. The data contain hundreds of thousands of distinct CDR3 sequences, under 40% of them singletons. A remark on this clonotype: Its matching antigen is unknown.

The length of the CDR3 is 16 residues. V gave up 5 bases and J gave up 0 bases, with 13 bases separating them. Germline values: CDR1 SGHTA, CDR2 FQGNSA. Overall study results and limits: No one knew whether donors had CMV, which possibly confounded expanded clonotype changes.

V and J are TRBV7-2 and TRBJ1-4; D is uncertain. The sequence was collected from a man between 18 and 35 years old in good health. Material for sequencing was blood. CDR3 nucleotides: TGTGCCAGCAGCCCGTTGCCAAGAGCAACTAATGAAAAACTGTTTTTT. Translating gives CASSPLPRATNEKLFF.